One sample yielded the 24 T cell receptor beta chains listed below, sequenced in a study of cytomegalovirus exposure and HLA in healthy donors. 60 Vbeta and 13 Jbeta primers were used in PCR. The method was immunoSEQ multiplex PCR; TCRdb's version includes in-frame clones alone and lacks a portion of them. Here the sample spans around 160,000 clones, about three quarters being singletons. Source material: PBMCs. Source of these receptors: a man aged 45-65 years in good health and CMV-seropositive.

CDR3 DNA sequence: TGTGCCAGCAGCGCTCACAGGGATCCCTATGGCTACACCTTC. Translating gives CASSAHRDPYGYTF. The chain joins TRBV9 to TRBJ1-2; maybe TRBD1 (6 bases). The CDR3 is 14 residues long. Germline CDR1 is SGDLS and CDR2 is YYNGEE. Trimming removed 3 bases at V and 4 bases at J, with 13 bases between.

The rearrangement joins TRBV5-1 to TRBJ1-2; D is perhaps TRBD1 (6 bases). Germline CDR1 and CDR2: SGHRS and YFSETQ. This CDR3 is 14 amino acids long. The V end was cut by 3 bases, the J end by 5 bases, with 14 bases between. In DNA form, the CDR3 reads TGCGCCAGCAGCTCGACAGAGACAGGATATGGCTACACCTTC. Encoded protein: CASSSTETGYGYTF.

The chain carries TRBV5-7 and TRBJ1-1, with D maybe TRBD1 (5 bases). TRBV5-7 is an ORF, with its function uncertain. V was pared by 0 bases and J by 8 bases, with 5 bases between. The CDR3 is made up of 11 amino acids. The chain's CDR3 is CASSLDREAFF. As DNA, the CDR3 is TGTGCCAGCAGCTTGGACAGGGAAGCTTTCTTT.

The count of this clone is one. The CDR3 loop reads CASSQDRGNSPLHF. The DNA of the CDR3 is TGTGCCAGCAGCCAAGATAGGGGGAATTCACCCCTCCACTTT. The V gene is TRBV4-2, the J gene TRBJ1-6; perhaps TRBD1 as D (6 bases). This CDR3 has 14 residues. The V end was cut by 0 bases, the J end by 7 bases, with 7 bases between. Germline CDR1 is LGHNA and CDR2 is YNFKEQ.

As to this clone: The same CDR3 also results from other DNA sequences found in this sample. The CDR3, as DNA: TGTGCCAGTAGTATAGCTGGGGAGCTGTTTTTT. This translates into CASSIAGELFF. The genes are TRBV19 and TRBJ2-2, with D hard to call. CDR1 and CDR2 from the germline V gene are LNHDA and SQIVND (reference sequence). The CDR3 is 11 amino acids. V gave up 1 base and J gave up 8 bases, with 2 bases separating them.

The chain employs TRBV13 and TRBJ1-4; 8 positions agree with TRBD1. The CDR3 covers 15 residues. CDR1 is PRHDT and CDR2 is FYEKMQ in the germline V gene (reference sequence). The J segment lost 5 bases and the V segment lost 4 bases, leaving 6 bases of the junction unmatched. The DNA for the CDR3 is TGTGCCAGCAGCTCGGCAGGGGGCCAAAATGAAAAACTGTTTTTT. Translation gives CASSSAGGQNEKLFF. The full variable domain, with the rest looked up from reference TRBV13 and TRBJ1-4, is AAGVIQSPRHLIKEKRETATLKCYPIPRHDTVYWYQQGPGQDPQFLISFYEKMQSDKGSIPDRFSAQQFSDYHSELNMSSLELGDSALYFCASSSAGGQNEKLFFGSGTQLSVL.

This clone was detected only a few times. This rearrangement joins TRBV5-1 to TRBJ1-1; a possible D gene is TRBD1 (6 bases). The CDR3 has 13 amino acids. Trimming left V 4 bases short and J 6 bases short, with 13 bases between. Germline values: CDR1 SGHRS, CDR2 YFSETQ. The CDR3 sequence is CASSRDKNPEAFF. The CDR3 DNA reads TGCGCCAGCAGCAGGGACAAAAACCCTGAAGCTTTCTTT.

J is TRBJ1-1 and V is TRBV4-3; D not resolved. Trimming took 4 bases from V and 6 from J, leaving 21 bases between them. The CDR3 runs to 16 residues. Germline V CDR1 and CDR2: LGHNA, YSLEER. CDR3 amino acids: CASSPGGASLIAEAFF. The CDR3 DNA follows: TGCGCCAGCAGCCCCGGTGGTGCATCTTTAATTGCTGAAGCTTTCTTT.

V gene TRBV7-2 combines with J gene TRBJ2-3, with unresolved D. Germline values: CDR1 SGHTA, CDR2 FQGNSA. V lost 2 bases, J lost 0 bases, and 12 bases lay in between. This CDR3 is built from 16 residues. The CDR3 coding sequence is TGTGCCAGCAGCTTATCTTCCGTTTTTAGCACAGATACGCAGTATTTT. Its translation: CASSLSSVFSTDTQYF.

V gene TRBV6-1 combines with J gene TRBJ2-5; D ambiguous. There are 13 residues in the CDR3. The germline gives CDR1 MNHNS, CDR2 SASEGT. Trimming took off 3 bases at V and 2 bases at J, with 7 bases between the two ends. As DNA, the CDR3 is TGTGCCAGCAGTGAGCAGAAACAAGAGACCCAGTACTTC. It is translated as CASSEQKQETQYF.

This chain connects TRBV19 to TRBJ1-5; weak D call: TRBD1 (6 bases). V was pared by 1 base and J by 1 base, with 14 bases between. The germline CDR1 and CDR2 sequences are LNHDA and SQIVND (reference sequence). This CDR3 has 17 residues. The CDR3 nucleotides read TGTGCCAGTAGTATAGGTGGGGGGGGCCCGAGCAATCAGCCCCAGCATTTT. It translates to CASSIGGGGPSNQPQHF. Supplemented by reference TRBV19 and TRBJ1-5, the full variable domain reads DGGITQSPKYLFRKEGQNVTLSCEQNLNHDAMYWYRQDPGQGLRLIYYSQIVNDFQKGDIAEGYSVSREKKESFPLTVTSAQKNPTAFYLCASSIGGGGPSNQPQHFGDGTRLSIL.

This chain joins TRBV7-8 and TRBJ2-1; 10 bases are a match to TRBD1. V dropped 6 bases and J dropped 5; count of bases not matched to a gene: 13. Germline CDR1 reads SGHVS; CDR2 reads FQNEAQ. This CDR3 is built from 17 residues. CDR3 bases: TGTGCCAGCAGTCGAAGAAGCGGGACAGGGGTTAACAATGAGCAGTTCTTC. This sequence encodes CASSRRSGTGVNNEQFF.

The chain is built from TRBV19 and TRBJ2-2; TRBD1 aligns across 9 bases. J gave up 6 bases and V 4 bases, and 12 bases lay outside the gene matches. CDR1 LNHDA and CDR2 SQIVND come from the germline V gene (reference sequence). The CDR3 is 17 residues long. For the CDR3, the DNA is TGTGCCAGTAGTAAAACCGGGACAGGGTTTTTGCCCGGGGAGCTGTTTTTT. This sequence encodes CASSKTGTGFLPGELFF.

The chain links TRBV30 to TRBJ1-1, with D uncertain. In germline, CDR1 is GTSNPN, CDR2 SVGIG (reference sequence). V was pared by 2 bases and J by 3 bases, with 13 bases between. The CDR3 is 14 amino acids. Here the CDR3 reads CAWSPAGYYTEAFF. The DNA for the CDR3 is TGTGCCTGGAGTCCCGCGGGATACTACACTGAAGCTTTCTTT.

The sample holds a few counts of this clone. The rearrangement joins TRBV6-4 to TRBJ2-3; 9 bases are a match to TRBD2. Germline CDR1 reads MRHNA; CDR2 reads SNTAGT. The CDR3 loop spans 14 amino acids. Losses at the gene ends were 6 bases for V and 4 bases for J; bases not matched to a gene: 5. The DNA for the CDR3 is TGTGCCAGCAGAGCGGGGGGCGACGCAGATACGCAGTATTTT. It encodes CASRAGGDADTQYF.

The chain is built from TRBV5-6 and TRBJ1-1, with 7 bases aligning to TRBD1. The CDR3 loop spans 16 amino acids. CDR1 is SGHDT and CDR2 is YYEEEE in the germline V gene. Trimming cost V 3 bases and J 0 bases; bases outside gene matches: 8. The CDR3 loop reads CASSSLGTEMNTEAFF. CDR3 in DNA: TGTGCCAGCAGCTCCTTAGGGACAGAAATGAACACTGAAGCTTTCTTT. Using reference TRBV5-6 and TRBJ1-1 for the parts outside the CDR3, the full variable domain is DAGVTQSPTHLIKTRGQQVTLRCSPKSGHDTVSWYQQALGQGPQFIFQYYEEEERQRGNFPDRFSGHQFPNYSSELNVNALLLGDSALYLCASSSLGTEMNTEAFFGQGTRLTVV.

The chain recombines TRBV11-3 with TRBJ2-5; 7 bases are a match to TRBD2. Unmatched junction bases numbered 1, after V lost 3 bases and J lost 0 bases. The germline gives CDR1 SGHNT, CDR2 YENEEA. There are 14 residues in the CDR3. The CDR3, as DNA: TGTGCCAGCAGCTTCGGGAGGTACCAAGAGACCCAGTACTTC. It is translated as CASSFGRYQETQYF.

V is TRBV6-4 and J is TRBJ2-3, with a possible D match to TRBD2 (6 bases). The V end lost 3 bases, the J end lost 2 bases, and 15 bases lay between the germline ends. This CDR3 is built from 16 residues. CDR1 is MRHNA and CDR2 is SNTAGT in the germline V gene. Here the CDR3 reads CASSEREEENTDTQYF. As DNA, the CDR3 is TGTGCCAGCAGTGAGAGGGAGGAAGAGAACACAGATACGCAGTATTTT.

The chain combines TRBV7-8 with TRBJ2-7; the D gene is possibly TRBD2 (5 bases). This CDR3 is built from 14 residues. Germline-derived CDR1 and CDR2 are SGHVS and FQNEAQ. Trimming stripped 5 bases from V and 0 bases from J, with 11 bases between. The CDR3: CASSPTGFSYEQYV. The DNA of the CDR3 is TGTGCCAGCAGCCCGACGGGATTCTCCTACGAGCAGTACGTC.

This clone was seen a few times. The chain recombines TRBV5-4 with TRBJ1-5, with a tentative D call TRBD1 (6 bases). Germline values: CDR1 SGHNT, CDR2 YYREEE (reference sequence). The V and J ends lost 3 bases and 6 bases respectively, with 7 bases between them. The CDR3 has 12 residues. The CDR3 protein is CASSSQGQPQHF. CDR3 sequence (DNA): TGTGCCAGCAGCTCACAGGGTCAGCCCCAGCATTTT. Combining the CDR3 with reference TRBV5-4 and TRBJ1-5 gives the whole variable domain ETGVTQSPTHLIKTRGQQVTLRCSSQSGHNTVSWYQQALGQGPQFIFQYYREEENGRGNFPPRFSGLQFPNYSSELNVNALELDDSALYLCASSSQGQPQHFGDGTRLSIL.

The chain employs TRBV7-9 and TRBJ2-7; a weak D match, TRBD1 (5 bases). This CDR3 spans 13 amino acids. The germline CDR1 and CDR2 sequences are SEHNR and FQNEAQ (reference sequence). With 4 bases removed from V and 8 bases from J, the gap between germline ends came to 15 bases. Here the CDR3 DNA reads TGTGCCAGCAGCTCGAAGGGGTTAGCCCAGCAGTACGTC. Translation: CASSSKGLAQQYV.

The V call is TRBV28, the J call TRBJ1-5; D might be TRBD1 (5 bases). CDR1 is MDHEN and CDR2 is SYDVKM in the germline V gene. The CDR3 is made up of 15 amino acids. V was trimmed by 4 bases and J by 0 bases, leaving 10 bases between them. The CDR3 spells CASSSMDISNQPQHF. DNA for the CDR3: TGTGCCAGCAGTTCTATGGACATTAGCAATCAGCCCCAGCATTTT.

This clone was detected only a few times. This chain joins TRBV6-5 and TRBJ1-1; 10 bases match TRBD1. Germline V gene data show CDR1 as MNHEY and CDR2 as SVGAGI. The CDR3 is 15 residues long. J lost 3 bases, V lost 6 bases, and 7 bases had no gene match. This CDR3 is CASSRDRGLYTEAFF. CDR3 bases: TGTGCCAGCAGCCGCGACAGGGGGCTTTACACTGAAGCTTTCTTT.

This rearrangement joins TRBV5-1 to TRBJ1-1; 9 nucleotides match TRBD1. CDR1 is SGHRS, CDR2 YFSETQ, per germline. The CDR3 totals 16 residues. The ends lost 6 bases at V and 0 bases at J; junction bases unmatched: 9. For the CDR3, the DNA is TGCGCCAGCACTAGGACAGGGGTAACCATGAACACTGAAGCTTTCTTT. This sequence encodes CASTRTGVTMNTEAFF.